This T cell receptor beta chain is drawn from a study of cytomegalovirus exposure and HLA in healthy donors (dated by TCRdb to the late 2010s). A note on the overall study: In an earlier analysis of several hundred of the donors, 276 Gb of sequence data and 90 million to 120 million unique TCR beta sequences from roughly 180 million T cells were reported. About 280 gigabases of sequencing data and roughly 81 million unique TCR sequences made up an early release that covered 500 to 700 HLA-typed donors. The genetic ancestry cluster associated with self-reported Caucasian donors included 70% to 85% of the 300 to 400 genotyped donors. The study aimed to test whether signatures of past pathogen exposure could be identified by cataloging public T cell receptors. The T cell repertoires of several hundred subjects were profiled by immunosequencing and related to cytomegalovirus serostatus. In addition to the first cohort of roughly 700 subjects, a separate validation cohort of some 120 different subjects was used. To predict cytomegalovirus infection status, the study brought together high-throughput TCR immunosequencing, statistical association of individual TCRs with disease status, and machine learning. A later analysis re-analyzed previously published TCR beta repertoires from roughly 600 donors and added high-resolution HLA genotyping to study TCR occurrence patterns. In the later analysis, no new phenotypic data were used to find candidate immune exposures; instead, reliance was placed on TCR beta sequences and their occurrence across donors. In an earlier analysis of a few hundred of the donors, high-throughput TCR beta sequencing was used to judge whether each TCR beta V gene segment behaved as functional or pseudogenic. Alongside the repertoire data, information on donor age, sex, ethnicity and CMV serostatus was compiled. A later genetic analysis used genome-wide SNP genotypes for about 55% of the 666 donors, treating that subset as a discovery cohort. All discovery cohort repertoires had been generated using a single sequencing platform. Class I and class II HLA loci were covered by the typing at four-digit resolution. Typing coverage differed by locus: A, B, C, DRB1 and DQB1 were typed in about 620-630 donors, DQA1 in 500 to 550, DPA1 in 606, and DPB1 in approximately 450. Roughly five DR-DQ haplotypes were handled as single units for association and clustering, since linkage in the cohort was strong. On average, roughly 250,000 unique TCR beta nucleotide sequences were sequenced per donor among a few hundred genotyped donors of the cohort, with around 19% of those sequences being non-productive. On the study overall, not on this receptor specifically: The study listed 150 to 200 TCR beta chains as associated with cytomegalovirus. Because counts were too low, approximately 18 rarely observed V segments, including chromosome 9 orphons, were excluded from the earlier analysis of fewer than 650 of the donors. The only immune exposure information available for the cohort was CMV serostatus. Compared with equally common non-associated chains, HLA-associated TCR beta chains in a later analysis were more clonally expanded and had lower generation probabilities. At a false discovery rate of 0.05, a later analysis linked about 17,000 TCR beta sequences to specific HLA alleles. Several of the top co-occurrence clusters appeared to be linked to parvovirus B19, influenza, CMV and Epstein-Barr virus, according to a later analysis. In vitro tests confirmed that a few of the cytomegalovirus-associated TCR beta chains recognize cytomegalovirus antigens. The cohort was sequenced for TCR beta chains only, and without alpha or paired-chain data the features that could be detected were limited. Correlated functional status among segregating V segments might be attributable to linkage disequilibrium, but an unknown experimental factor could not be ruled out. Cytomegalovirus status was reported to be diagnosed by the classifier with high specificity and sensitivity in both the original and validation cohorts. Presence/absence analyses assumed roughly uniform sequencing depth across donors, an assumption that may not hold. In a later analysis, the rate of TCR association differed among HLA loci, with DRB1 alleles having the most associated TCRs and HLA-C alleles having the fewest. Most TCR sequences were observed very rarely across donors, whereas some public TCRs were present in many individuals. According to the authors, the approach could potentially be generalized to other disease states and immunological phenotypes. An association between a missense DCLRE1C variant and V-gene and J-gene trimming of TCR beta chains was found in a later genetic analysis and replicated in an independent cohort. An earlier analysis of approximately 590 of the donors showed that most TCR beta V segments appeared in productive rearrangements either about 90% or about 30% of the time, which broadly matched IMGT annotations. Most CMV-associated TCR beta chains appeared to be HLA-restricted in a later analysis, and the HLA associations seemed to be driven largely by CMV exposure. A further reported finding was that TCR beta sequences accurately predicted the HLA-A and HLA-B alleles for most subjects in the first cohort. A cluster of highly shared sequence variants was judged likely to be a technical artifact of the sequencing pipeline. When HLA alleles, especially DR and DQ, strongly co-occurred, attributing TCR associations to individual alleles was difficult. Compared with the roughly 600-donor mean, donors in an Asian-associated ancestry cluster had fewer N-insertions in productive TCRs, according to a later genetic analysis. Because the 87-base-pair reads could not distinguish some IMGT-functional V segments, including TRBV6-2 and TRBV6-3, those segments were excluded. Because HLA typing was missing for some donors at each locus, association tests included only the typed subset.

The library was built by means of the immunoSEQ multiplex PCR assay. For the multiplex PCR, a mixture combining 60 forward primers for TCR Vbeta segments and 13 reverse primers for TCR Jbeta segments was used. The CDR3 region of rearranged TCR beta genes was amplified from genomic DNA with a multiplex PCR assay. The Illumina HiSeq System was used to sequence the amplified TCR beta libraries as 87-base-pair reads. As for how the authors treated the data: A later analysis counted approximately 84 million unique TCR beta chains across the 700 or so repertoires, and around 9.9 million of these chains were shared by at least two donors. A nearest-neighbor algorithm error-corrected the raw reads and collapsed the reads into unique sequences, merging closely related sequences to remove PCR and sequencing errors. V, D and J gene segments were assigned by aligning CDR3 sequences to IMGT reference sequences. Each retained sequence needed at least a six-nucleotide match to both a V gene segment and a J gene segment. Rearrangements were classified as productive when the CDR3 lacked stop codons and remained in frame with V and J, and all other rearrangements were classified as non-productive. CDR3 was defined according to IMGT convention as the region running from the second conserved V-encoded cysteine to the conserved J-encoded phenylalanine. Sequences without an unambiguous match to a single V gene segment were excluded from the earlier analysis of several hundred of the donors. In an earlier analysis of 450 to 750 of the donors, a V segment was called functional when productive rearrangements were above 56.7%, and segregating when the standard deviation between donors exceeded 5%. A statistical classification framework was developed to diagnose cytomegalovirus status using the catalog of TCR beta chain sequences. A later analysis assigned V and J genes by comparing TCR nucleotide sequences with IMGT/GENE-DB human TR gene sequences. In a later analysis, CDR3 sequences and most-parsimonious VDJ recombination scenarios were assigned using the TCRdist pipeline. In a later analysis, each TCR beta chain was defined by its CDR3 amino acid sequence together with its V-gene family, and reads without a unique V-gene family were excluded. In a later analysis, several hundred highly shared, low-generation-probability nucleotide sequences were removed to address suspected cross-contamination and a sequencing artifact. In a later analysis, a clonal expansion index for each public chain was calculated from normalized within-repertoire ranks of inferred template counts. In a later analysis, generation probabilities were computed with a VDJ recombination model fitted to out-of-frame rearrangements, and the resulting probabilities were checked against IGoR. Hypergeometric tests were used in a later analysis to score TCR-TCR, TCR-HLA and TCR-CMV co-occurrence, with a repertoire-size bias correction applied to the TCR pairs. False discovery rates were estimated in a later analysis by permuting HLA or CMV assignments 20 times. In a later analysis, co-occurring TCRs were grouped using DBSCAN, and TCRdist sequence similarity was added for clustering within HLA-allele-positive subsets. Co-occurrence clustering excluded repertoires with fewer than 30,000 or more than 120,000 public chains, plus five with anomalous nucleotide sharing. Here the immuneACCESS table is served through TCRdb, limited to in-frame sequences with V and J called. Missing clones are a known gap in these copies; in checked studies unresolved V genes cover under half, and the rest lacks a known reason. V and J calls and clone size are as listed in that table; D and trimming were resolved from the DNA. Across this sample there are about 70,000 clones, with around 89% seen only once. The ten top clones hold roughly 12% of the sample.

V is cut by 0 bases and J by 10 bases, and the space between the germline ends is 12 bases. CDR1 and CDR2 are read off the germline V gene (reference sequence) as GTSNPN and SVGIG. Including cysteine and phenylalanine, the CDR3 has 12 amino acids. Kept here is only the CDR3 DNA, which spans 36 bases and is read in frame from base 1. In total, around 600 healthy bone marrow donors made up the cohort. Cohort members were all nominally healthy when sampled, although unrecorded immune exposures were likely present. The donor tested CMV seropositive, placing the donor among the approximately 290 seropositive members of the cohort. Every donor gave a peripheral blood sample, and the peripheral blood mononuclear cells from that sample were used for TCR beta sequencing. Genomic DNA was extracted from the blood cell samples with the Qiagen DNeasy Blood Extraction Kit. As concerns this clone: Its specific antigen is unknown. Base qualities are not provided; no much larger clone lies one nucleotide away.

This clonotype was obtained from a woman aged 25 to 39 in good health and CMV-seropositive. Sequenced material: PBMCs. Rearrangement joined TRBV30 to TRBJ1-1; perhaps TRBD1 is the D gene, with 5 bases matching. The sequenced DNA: TGTGCCTGGAGTGTACTAGGGACTCTAGCTTTCTTT. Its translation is CAWSVLGTLAFF.